The clone carrying this TCR beta chain was found once. Its target is not known. These data come from a study of chemoradiotherapy in HPV16-positive cancers. Here immunoSEQ multiplex PCR was the method, and the copy in TCRdb shows in-frame clones only, minus some. The sample yields about 8,600 clones, approximately 75% seen once. Germline CDR1 is ENHRY and CDR2 is SYGVKD. V was pared by 3 bases and J by 4 bases, with 14 bases between. CDR3 length: 15 amino acids. Over chemoradiotherapy, repertoires were sampled more than once. The study's findings and limits: In HPV16-positive patients, HPV-responsive T-cell expansion tracked better recurrence-free survival. The functional HPV-specific definition rests on just two HPV16-positive patients. During treatment, candidate HPV-specific clones and E7-related motifs expanded in tumor.

The TCR was taken from a human donor with HPV-associated anogenital cancer. The specimen was taken from a patient who underwent chemoradiotherapy. V is TRBV10-3 and J is TRBJ2-3, with D possibly being TRBD2 (7 bases). The CDR3 here is CAISDPRGAADTQYF. The CDR3 DNA follows: TGTGCCATCAGTGACCCTCGGGGGGCGGCAGATACGCAGTATTTT.